This entry lists 21 T cell receptor beta chains sequenced from one sample in a study of cytomegalovirus exposure and HLA in healthy donors (dated by TCRdb to the late 2010s). Library preparation used the immunoSEQ multiplex PCR assay. For the multiplex PCR, a mixture combining 60 forward primers for TCR Vbeta segments and 13 reverse primers for TCR Jbeta segments was used. Entries here come from immuneACCESS through TCRdb and include only in-frame sequences with V and J called. Some clones fail to appear in such tables; in the studies checked, an unresolved V gene covers under half of the shortfall, and the cause of the remainder is unknown. The sample yields tens of thousands of clones; around four fifths were counted once. Approximately 6% of the sample goes to the ten largest clones. The sample taken for sequencing was PBMCs. The source of these receptors is a woman in her 50s in good health and CMV-seropositive.

This clone was detected once. The rearrangement links TRBV28 to TRBJ1-5, with TRBD1 matching over 8 bases. Trimming at V came to 2 bases and at J to 5 bases, leaving 5 bases not matched to a gene. The CDR3 runs to 15 residues. The germline V gene encodes CDR1 MDHEN and CDR2 SYDVKM. The CDR3 DNA is TGTGCCAGCAGTTTAGGACAGGGAAACCATCAGCCCCAGCATTTT. Its protein product is CASSLGQGNHQPQHF.

The V and J genes are TRBV30 and TRBJ2-1; TRBD2 might be the D (6 bases). Trimming pared 7 bases from V and 7 bases from J, leaving 14 bases between. The CDR3 has 12 residues. From germline, CDR1 is GTSNPN and CDR2 SVGIG (reference sequence). The CDR3 reads CASRDQGNEQFF. The CDR3 DNA sequence: TGTGCCTCGCGGGACCAGGGTAATGAGCAGTTCTTC.

The J gene is TRBJ2-5, the V gene TRBV11-3; 11 bases are shared with TRBD2. CDR1 is SGHNT and CDR2 is YENEEA in the germline V gene. The junction had 1 base not matched to a gene; V was cut back by 3 bases and J by 4 bases. This CDR3 is built from 14 residues. This CDR3 reads CASSFTSGGETQYF. CDR3 nucleotides: TGTGCCAGCAGCTTTACTAGCGGGGGAGAGACCCAGTACTTC.

The chain carries TRBV7-8 and TRBJ1-1; D possibly corresponds to TRBD1 (5 bases). The germline V gene encodes CDR1 SGHVS and CDR2 FQNEAQ. The CDR3 totals 14 residues. The V gene lost 1 base and the J gene lost 7 bases, with 13 bases spanning the gap. CDR3 sequence (DNA): TGTGCCAGCAGCTTAGTCGGGGGTGATGGTGAAGCTTTCTTT. Its translation: CASSLVGGDGEAFF.

The genes are TRBV29-1 and TRBJ2-2; 7 nucleotides line up with TRBD2. Germline V lookup: CDR1 SQVTM, CDR2 ANQGSEA. After removal of 4 bases from V and 3 bases from J, the junction contained 8 bases not matched to a gene. The CDR3 is made up of 15 amino acids. This CDR3 is CSVAASGLYTGELFF. In DNA, the CDR3 is TGCAGCGTTGCCGCTAGCGGTCTGTACACCGGGGAGCTGTTTTTT.

The chain couples TRBV11-2 to TRBJ1-1; D is unresolved. V lost 5 bases and J 8 bases, leaving 12 bases between the germline ends. Germline-derived CDR1 and CDR2 are SGHAT and FQNNGV. The CDR3 loop spans 12 amino acids. The CDR3 DNA reads as TGTGCCAGCAGCCTACTTATCGCAGAAGCTTTCTTT. Amino acids: CASSLLIAEAFF.

There are a few counts of this clone. J is TRBJ2-3 and V is TRBV4-1; the D gene is possibly TRBD2 (5 bases). This CDR3 has 16 residues. Germline V CDR1 and CDR2: MGHRA, YSYEKL. Trimming shortened V by 4 bases and J by 0 bases, and 14 bases separated the two germline ends. CDR3 protein: CASSLGGSPSTDTQYF. For the CDR3, the DNA is TGCGCCAGCAGCCTGGGCGGGTCCCCTAGCACAGATACGCAGTATTTT.

The V call is TRBV5-1, the J call TRBJ2-1; 9 bases map to TRBD1. After removal of 1 base from V and 10 bases from J, the junction contained 6 bases not matched to a gene. Looked up from germline, CDR1 is SGHRS and CDR2 is YFSETQ. The CDR3 has 14 residues. CDR3 sequence: CASSLRTGTGEQFF. DNA of the CDR3: TGCGCCAGCAGCTTGCGAACCGGGACAGGGGAGCAGTTCTTC.

The J gene is TRBJ2-7, the V gene TRBV6-5; 8 nucleotides line up with TRBD1. The J segment lost 3 bases and the V segment lost 2 bases, leaving 6 bases of the junction unmatched. The CDR3 totals 15 residues. Per the germline V gene, CDR1 is MNHEY and CDR2 is SVGAGI. The CDR3 spells CASSYTGQVRYEQYF. In DNA form, the CDR3 reads TGTGCCAGCAGTTACACGGGACAGGTGCGCTACGAGCAGTACTTC.

The chain uses TRBV28 and TRBJ2-2; D perhaps matches TRBD2 (6 bases). This CDR3 region has 16 residues. CDR1 is MDHEN and CDR2 is SYDVKM in the germline V gene. With 6 bases removed from V and 4 bases from J, the gap between germline ends came to 18 bases. The CDR3 DNA sequence: TGTGCCAGCAGAAGCCCCGGGGGAGAGCTCACCGGGGAGCTGTTTTTT. Translated: CASRSPGGELTGELFF.

This sequence joins TRBV6-1 and TRBJ1-1; D might be TRBD1 (5 bases). V dropped 1 base and J dropped 11 bases, with 11 bases sitting between them. CDR3 length: 12 residues. Germline CDR1 is MNHNS and CDR2 is SASEGT. For the CDR3, the DNA is TGTGCCAGCAGTGAAGTGGAGGGGATGGCTTTCTTT. Translated, it gives CASSEVEGMAFF.

The chain links TRBV25-1 to TRBJ2-5; 7 bases match TRBD1. The CDR3 consists of 14 residues. With V trimmed by 5 bases and J by 4 bases, 7 bases remained unmatched. Germline V gene data show CDR1 as MGHDK and CDR2 as SYGVNS. Written as DNA, the CDR3 is TGTGCCAGCAGTAGACAGGGATTAGGAGAGACCCAGTACTTC. Protein product: CASSRQGLGETQYF.

The table lists this clone with a few counts. This chain joins TRBV6-1 and TRBJ2-1, with 13 nucleotides matching TRBD2. Germline assignment: CDR1 MNHNS and CDR2 SASEGT. CDR3 length: 15 amino acids. The junction had 0 bases not matched to a gene; V was cut back by 1 base and J by 6 bases. For the CDR3, the DNA is TGTGCCAGCAGTGAAGGGACTAGCGGGAGCAATGAGCAGTTCTTC. It translates to CASSEGTSGSNEQFF.

V is TRBV5-4 and J is TRBJ1-1; tentative D call: TRBD1 (6 bases). Between the trimmed V and J ends, which lost 4 bases and 4 bases, there was a span of 11 bases. Germline V gives CDR1 SGHNT, CDR2 YYREEE (reference sequence). This CDR3 is built from 13 residues. The DNA of the CDR3 is TGTGCCAGCAGCAACAGGGATACCACTGAAGCTTTCTTT. Its translation is CASSNRDTTEAFF.

This clone occurred once. The chain couples TRBV5-6 to TRBJ2-1; 12 nucleotides line up with TRBD2. This CDR3 is built from 15 residues. Germline V lookup: CDR1 SGHDT, CDR2 YYEEEE. Trimming took 0 bases from V and 9 from J; bases not matched to a gene: 4. For the CDR3, the DNA is TGTGCCAGCAGCTTGGCCGGACTAGCGGGAATTGAGCAGTTCTTC. It specifies CASSLAGLAGIEQFF.

The chain employs TRBV10-3 and TRBJ1-2; tentative D call: TRBD1 (5 bases). CDR1 and CDR2 (germline): ENHRY, SYGVKD. Trimming pared 10 bases from V and 5 bases from J, leaving 20 bases between. The CDR3 has 14 residues. CDR3 protein: CATKDGWGSYGYTF. CDR3 sequence (DNA): TGTGCCACCAAAGATGGGTGGGGCAGTTATGGCTACACCTTC.

The chain recombines TRBV7-9 with TRBJ1-2; D is possibly TRBD1 (5 bases). The germline gives CDR1 SEHNR, CDR2 FQNEAQ (reference sequence). This CDR3 comprises 13 residues. Trimming pared 5 bases from V and 4 bases from J, leaving 11 bases between. The CDR3 here is CASSQRQIYGYTF. In DNA form, the CDR3 reads TGTGCCAGCAGCCAGCGACAGATCTATGGCTACACCTTC.

The rearrangement uses TRBV5-6 and TRBJ2-2; 8 nucleotides align to TRBD2. V shed 0 bases and J 1 base; nucleotides not matched to a gene: 2. CDR3 length: 16 amino acids. Germline-derived CDR1 and CDR2 are SGHDT and YYEEEE. The CDR3 protein is CASSLELAGNTGELFF. As DNA, the CDR3 is TGTGCCAGCAGCTTGGAGCTAGCGGGGAACACCGGGGAGCTGTTTTTT.

The V gene is TRBV28, the J gene TRBJ1-5, with a tentative D call TRBD1 (5 bases). Germline V gives CDR1 MDHEN, CDR2 SYDVKM. This CDR3 is 14 amino acids long. V was shortened by 5 bases and J by 0 bases, with 8 bases between the two germline ends. CDR3 coding DNA: TGTGCCAGCAGTCTGGACAATAGCAATCAGCCCCAGCATTTT. It encodes CASSLDNSNQPQHF.

The chain employs TRBV27 and TRBJ1-5, with TRBD1 matching 8 bases. Germline-derived CDR1 and CDR2 are MNHEY and SMNVEV (reference sequence). V shed 6 bases and J 1 base; nucleotides not matched to a gene: 5. The CDR3 extends over 15 amino acids. CDR3 in amino acids: CASRQGVFSNQPQHF. The CDR3 bases are TGTGCCAGCAGACAGGGGGTTTTCAGCAATCAGCCCCAGCATTTT.

The J gene is TRBJ2-1, the V gene TRBV5-1, with 10 bases matching TRBD2. Per germline, CDR1 SGHRS and CDR2 YFSETQ. The CDR3 contains 17 residues. Trimming removed 4 bases from V and 0 bases from J; junction bases left unmatched: 7. CDR3 loop: CASSPGLAVNSYNEQFF. The CDR3 DNA reads TGCGCCAGCAGCCCAGGACTAGCGGTAAACTCCTACAATGAGCAGTTCTTC.